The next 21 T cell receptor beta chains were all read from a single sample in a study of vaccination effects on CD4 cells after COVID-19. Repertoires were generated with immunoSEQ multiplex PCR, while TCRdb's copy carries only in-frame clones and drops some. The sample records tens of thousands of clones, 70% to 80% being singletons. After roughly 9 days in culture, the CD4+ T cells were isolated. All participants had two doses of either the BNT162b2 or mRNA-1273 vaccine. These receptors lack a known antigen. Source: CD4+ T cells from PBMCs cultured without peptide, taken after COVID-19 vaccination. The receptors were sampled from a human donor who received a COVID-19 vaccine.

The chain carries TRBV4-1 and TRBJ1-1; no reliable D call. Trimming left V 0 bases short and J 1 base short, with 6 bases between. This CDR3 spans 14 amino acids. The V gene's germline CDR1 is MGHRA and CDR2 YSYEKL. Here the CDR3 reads CASSQENRNTEAFF. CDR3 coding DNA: TGCGCCAGCAGCCAAGAAAACAGGAACACTGAAGCTTTCTTT.

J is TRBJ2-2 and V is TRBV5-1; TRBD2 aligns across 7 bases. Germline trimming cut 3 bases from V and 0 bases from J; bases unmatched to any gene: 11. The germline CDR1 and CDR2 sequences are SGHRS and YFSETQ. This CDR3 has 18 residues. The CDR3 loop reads CASSSPAGVTSNTGELFF. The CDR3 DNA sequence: TGCGCCAGCAGCTCCCCGGCGGGGGTTACCTCGAACACCGGGGAGCTGTTTTTT.

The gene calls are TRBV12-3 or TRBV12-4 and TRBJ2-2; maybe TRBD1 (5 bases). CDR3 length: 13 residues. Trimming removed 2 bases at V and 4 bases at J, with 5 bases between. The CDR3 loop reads CASSLRGTGELFF. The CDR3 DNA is TGTGCCAGCAGTTTAAGGGGCACCGGGGAGCTGTTTTTT.

Here the CDR3 reads CASPRPPGTSVTDTQYF. The CDR3 DNA reads as TGTGCCAGCCCCCGACCGCCTGGGACTAGTGTGACAGATACGCAGTATTTT. The chain couples TRBV5-8 to TRBJ2-3; 8 nucleotides line up with TRBD2. Germline V gene data show CDR1 as SGHTS and CDR2 as YDEGEE. The V gene end was trimmed by 7 bases and the J gene end by 3 bases; junction bases not matched to a gene: 16. This CDR3 has 17 residues.

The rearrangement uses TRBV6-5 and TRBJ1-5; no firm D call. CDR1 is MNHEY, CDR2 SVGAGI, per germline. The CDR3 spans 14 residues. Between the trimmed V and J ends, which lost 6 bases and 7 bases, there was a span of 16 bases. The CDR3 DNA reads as TGTGCCAGCAGATTCTCCCGCGCGGGGCAGCCCCAGCATTTT. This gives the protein CASRFSRAGQPQHF.

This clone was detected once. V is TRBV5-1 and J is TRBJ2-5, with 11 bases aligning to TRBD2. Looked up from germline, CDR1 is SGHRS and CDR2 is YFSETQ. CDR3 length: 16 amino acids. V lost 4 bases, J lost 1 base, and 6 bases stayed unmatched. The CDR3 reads CASSPASGGPQETQYF. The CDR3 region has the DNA TGCGCCAGCAGCCCTGCTAGCGGGGGGCCCCAAGAGACCCAGTACTTC.

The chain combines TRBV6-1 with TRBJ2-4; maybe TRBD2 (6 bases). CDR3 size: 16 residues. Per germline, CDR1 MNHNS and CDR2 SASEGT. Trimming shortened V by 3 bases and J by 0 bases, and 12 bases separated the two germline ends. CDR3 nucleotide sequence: TGTGCCAGCAGTGATTACGGGGGAGTAGCCAAAAACATTCAGTACTTC. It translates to CASSDYGGVAKNIQYF.

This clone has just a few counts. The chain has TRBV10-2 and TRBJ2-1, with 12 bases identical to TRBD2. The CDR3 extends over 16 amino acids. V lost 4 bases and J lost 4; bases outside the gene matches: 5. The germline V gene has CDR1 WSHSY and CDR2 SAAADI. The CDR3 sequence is CASSGWTSGDYNEQFF. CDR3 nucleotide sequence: TGCGCCAGCAGTGGTTGGACTAGCGGGGATTACAATGAGCAGTTCTTC.

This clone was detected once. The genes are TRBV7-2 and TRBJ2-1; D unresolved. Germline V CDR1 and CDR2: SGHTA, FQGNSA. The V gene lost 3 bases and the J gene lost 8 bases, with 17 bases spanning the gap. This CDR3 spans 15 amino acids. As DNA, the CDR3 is TGTGCCAGCAGCTTGGGATCTAGGCCCCTAGATGAGCAGTTCTTC. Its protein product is CASSLGSRPLDEQFF. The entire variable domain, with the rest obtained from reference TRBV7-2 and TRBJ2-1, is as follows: GAGVSQSPSNKVTEKGKDVELRCDPISGHTALYWYRQSLGQGLEFLIYFQGNSAPDKSGLPSDRFSAERTGGSVSTLTIQRTQQEDSAVYLCASSLGSRPLDEQFFGPGTRLTVL.

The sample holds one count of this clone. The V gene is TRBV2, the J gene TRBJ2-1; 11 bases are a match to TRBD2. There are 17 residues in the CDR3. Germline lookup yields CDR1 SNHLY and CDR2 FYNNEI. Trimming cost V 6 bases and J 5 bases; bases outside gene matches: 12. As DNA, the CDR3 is TGTGCCAGCAGGGCGACCTTAGCGGGGGGGAGGAACAATGAGCAGTTCTTC. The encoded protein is CASRATLAGGRNNEQFF. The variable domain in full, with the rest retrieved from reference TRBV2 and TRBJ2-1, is EPEVTQTPSHQVTQMGQEVILRCVPISNHLYFYWYRQILGQKVEFLVSFYNNEISEKSEIFDDQFSVERPDGSNFTLKIRSTKLEDSAMYFCASRATLAGGRNNEQFFGPGTRLTVL.

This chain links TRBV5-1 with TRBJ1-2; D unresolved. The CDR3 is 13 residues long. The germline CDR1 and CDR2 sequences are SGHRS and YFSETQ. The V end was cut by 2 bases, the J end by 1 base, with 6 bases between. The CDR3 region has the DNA TGCGCCAGCAGCTTAGACGGTAACTATGGCTACACCTTC. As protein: CASSLDGNYGYTF.

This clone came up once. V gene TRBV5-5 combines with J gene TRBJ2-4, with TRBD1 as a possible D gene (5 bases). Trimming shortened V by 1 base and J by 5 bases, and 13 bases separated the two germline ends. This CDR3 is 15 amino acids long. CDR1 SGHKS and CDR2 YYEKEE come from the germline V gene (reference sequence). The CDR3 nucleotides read TGTGCCAGCAGCTTGTCCCACAGGTCCGAAAACATTCAGTACTTC. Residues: CASSLSHRSENIQYF.

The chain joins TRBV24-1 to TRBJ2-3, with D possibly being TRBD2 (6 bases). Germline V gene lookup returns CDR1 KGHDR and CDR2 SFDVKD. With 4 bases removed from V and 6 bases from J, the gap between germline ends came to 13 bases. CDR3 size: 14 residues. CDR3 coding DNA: TGTGCCACCAGTGACGCCAGACTAGGTGATACGCAGTATTTT. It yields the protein CATSDARLGDTQYF.

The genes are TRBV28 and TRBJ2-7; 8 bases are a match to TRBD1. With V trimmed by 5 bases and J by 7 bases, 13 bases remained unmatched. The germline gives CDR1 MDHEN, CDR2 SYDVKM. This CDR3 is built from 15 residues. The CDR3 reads CASSPAGQVRLEQYV. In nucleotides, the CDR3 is TGTGCCAGCAGTCCGGCGGGACAGGTCCGCTTAGAGCAGTACGTC.

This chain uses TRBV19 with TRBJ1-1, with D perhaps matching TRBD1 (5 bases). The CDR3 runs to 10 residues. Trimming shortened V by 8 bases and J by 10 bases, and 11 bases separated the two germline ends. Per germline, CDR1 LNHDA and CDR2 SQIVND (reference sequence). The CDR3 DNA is TGTGCCAGTGGAACAGGCGGAGCTTTCTTT. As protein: CASGTGGAFF.

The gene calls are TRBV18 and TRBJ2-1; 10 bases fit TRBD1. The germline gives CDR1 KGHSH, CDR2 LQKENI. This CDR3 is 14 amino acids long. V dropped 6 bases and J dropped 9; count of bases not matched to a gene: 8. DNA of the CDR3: TGTGCCAGCTCCGTCCCGGGACAGGGGACTGAGCAGTTCTTC. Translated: CASSVPGQGTEQFF.

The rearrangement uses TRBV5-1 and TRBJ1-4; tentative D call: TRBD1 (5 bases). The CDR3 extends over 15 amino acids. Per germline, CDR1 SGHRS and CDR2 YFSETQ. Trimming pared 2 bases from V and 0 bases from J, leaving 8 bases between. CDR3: CASSLQASTNEKLFF. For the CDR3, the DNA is TGCGCCAGCAGCTTACAGGCTTCAACTAATGAAAAACTGTTTTTT.

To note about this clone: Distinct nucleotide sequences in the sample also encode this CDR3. CDR3 loop: CASSPGQGFYEQYV. The CDR3 coding sequence is TGTGCCAGCAGCCCCGGACAGGGATTCTACGAGCAGTACGTC. The chain has TRBV2 and TRBJ2-7; 8 positions agree with TRBD1. This CDR3 is 14 amino acids long. The trim removed 6 bases at V and 3 bases at J, leaving 7 bases unmatched. CDR1 and CDR2 (germline): SNHLY, FYNNEI.

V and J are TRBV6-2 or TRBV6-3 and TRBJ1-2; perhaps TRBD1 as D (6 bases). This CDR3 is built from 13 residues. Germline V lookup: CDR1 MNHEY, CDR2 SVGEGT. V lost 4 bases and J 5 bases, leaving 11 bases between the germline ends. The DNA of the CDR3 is TGTGCCAGCAGTTTACAGGGAGAATATGGCTACACCTTC. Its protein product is CASSLQGEYGYTF.

As DNA, the CDR3 is TGTGCCAGTAGTAAAACTTCAACCGGGTATGAGGGGGAGCTGTTTTTT. Translating it yields CASSKTSTGYEGELFF. The V call is TRBV19, the J call TRBJ2-2, with D unclear. CDR1 LNHDA and CDR2 SQIVND come from the germline V gene (reference sequence). The CDR3 has 16 residues. Trimming left V 4 bases short and J 8 bases short, with 20 bases between.

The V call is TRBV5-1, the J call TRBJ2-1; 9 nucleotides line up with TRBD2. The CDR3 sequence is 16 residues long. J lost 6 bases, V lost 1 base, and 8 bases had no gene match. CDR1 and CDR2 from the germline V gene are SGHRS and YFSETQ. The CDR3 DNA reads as TGCGCCAGCAGCTTGCAGCTAGCGGGACGTGCCAATGAGCAGTTCTTC. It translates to CASSLQLAGRANEQFF.